This entry features one T cell receptor beta chain sequence. What it recognizes is unknown. The data were produced by immunoSEQ multiplex PCR, yet TCRdb's version contains in-frame clones alone and is incomplete. Among hundreds of thousands of clones listed, about 74% were seen once. These data originate in a study of shared clonotypes between healthy human individuals. Trimming stripped 0 bases from V and 5 bases from J, with 13 bases between. CDR3 length equals 16 residues. Germline lookup yields CDR1 SEHNR and CDR2 FQNEAQ (reference sequence). Notes on the study in general: Among donors, the sharing of clonotypes was expected to be influenced by sequencing depth.

V and J are TRBV7-9 and TRBJ2-2, with a possible D match to TRBD2 (5 bases). The sequence was obtained from a woman aged 30 to 39 in good health. What was sequenced was memory CD4+ T cells sorted from blood. Described subset: CD45RA-negative fraction. CDR3 region: CASSLALAVGTGELFF. The CDR3 DNA follows: TGTGCCAGCAGCTTAGCCCTAGCTGTGGGGACCGGGGAGCTGTTTTTT. Complete variable domain (other parts from reference TRBV7-9 and TRBJ2-2): DTGVSQNPRHKITKRGQNVTFRCDPISEHNRLYWYRQTLGQGPEFLTYFQNEAQLEKSRLLSDRFSAERPKGSFSTLEIQRTEQGDSAMYLCASSLALAVGTGELFFGEGSRLTVL.